This T cell receptor (beta chain) is from a study of monozygotic twins with inflammatory bowel disease. Study-level results: Fewer shared clonotypes with others were found in IBD patients than in healthy twins, especially with disease activity. Differences in immunosuppressive treatment may have been a source of added variability in patient repertoires.

Blood (just over 2.4 ml) was collected from every donor individually. In germline, CDR1 is SGHAT, CDR2 FQNNGV. The CDR3 runs 17 residues. From the 5' RACE reads, TCRdb lists one entry per CDR3 protein and no DNA. The table lists around 400,000 distinct CDR3 sequences. Concerning this clonotype: Antigen unknown.

Sequenced: blood. The source is a human donor with ulcerative colitis or Crohn's disease, or a healthy co-twin of an affected twin (not recorded which). The rearrangement links TRBV11-2 to TRBJ2-3; checking the TCRdb D call of TRBD2 is not possible without DNA. The CDR3 sequence is CASSLAFSGGSPDTQYF.